What follows are 23 T cell receptor beta chains derived from one specimen sequenced in a study of control samples from healthy donors and cancer patients. Using immunoSEQ multiplex PCR, the repertoire was profiled, and TCRdb retains in-frame clones only, with some absent. The table lists some 150,000 clones, about 89% of them singletons. Sequencing was carried out using blood. All receptors come from a man between 18 and 35 years old in good health.

The CDR3 loop is CASSLGPGEQYF. The CDR3 DNA reads as TGTGCCAGCAGCTTGGGCCCGGGAGAGCAGTACTTC. The chain couples TRBV7-9 to TRBJ2-7; perhaps TRBD2 as D (5 bases). This CDR3 region has 12 residues. V gave up 3 bases and J gave up 7 bases, with 10 bases separating them. Germline V gene sequence: CDR1 SEHNR, CDR2 FQNEAQ (reference sequence).

In its sample, this clone was seen once. The chain joins TRBV11-2 to TRBJ2-5; the D call may be TRBD1 or TRBD2 (5 bases each). The V and J ends lost 2 bases and 4 bases respectively, with 8 bases between them. Germline CDR1 and CDR2: SGHAT and FQNNGV. This CDR3 is 13 amino acids long. The CDR3 sequence is CASSLIGGETQYF. In DNA, the CDR3 is TGTGCCAGCAGCTTAATTGGGGGAGAGACCCAGTACTTC. The full variable domain, in which reference TRBV11-2 and TRBJ2-5 provide the parts outside the CDR3, is EAGVAQSPRYKIIEKRQSVAFWCNPISGHATLYWYQQILGQGPKLLIQFQNNGVVDDSQLPKDRFSAERLKGVDSTLKIQPAKLEDSAVYLCASSLIGGETQYFGPGTRLLVL.

This clone was counted once. This chain connects TRBV6-5 to TRBJ1-2, with TRBD1 as a possible D gene (5 bases). Germline CDR1 MNHEY, CDR2 SVGAGI. This CDR3 is 14 amino acids long. Trimming removed 6 bases from V and 4 bases from J, with 15 bases in between. DNA for the CDR3: TGTGCCAGCAGATGGGGACTCCACCCCTATGGCTACACCTTC. Translation: CASRWGLHPYGYTF.

The genes are TRBV28 and TRBJ1-1; D unresolved. The CDR3 is 15 amino acids. V gave up 2 bases and J gave up 3 bases, with 13 bases separating them. Germline lookup yields CDR1 MDHEN and CDR2 SYDVKM. The CDR3 coding sequence is TGTGCCAGCAGTTTACGCGGAGGGCAATACACTGAAGCTTTCTTT. Its protein product is CASSLRGGQYTEAFF.

The rearrangement uses TRBV6-5 and TRBJ2-5, with 11 nucleotides matching TRBD1. This CDR3 has 16 amino acids. The trim removed 2 bases at V and 3 bases at J, leaving 5 bases unmatched. Germline V gene sequence: CDR1 MNHEY, CDR2 SVGAGI. The CDR3 region is CASSYGTGGLKETQYF. In nucleotides, the CDR3 is TGTGCCAGCAGTTACGGGACAGGGGGTTTGAAAGAGACCCAGTACTTC.

This clone was seen once. The CDR3 protein is CASSDRSSGSQETQYF. The DNA for the CDR3 is TGTGCCAGCAGTGACAGGAGTAGCGGGAGCCAAGAGACCCAGTACTTC. V is TRBV6-4 and J is TRBJ2-5; 9 bases are shared with TRBD2. Germline lookup yields CDR1 MRHNA and CDR2 SNTAGT. The CDR3 spans 16 residues. J was trimmed by 1 base and V by 2 bases; bases with no gene match: 5.

The chain couples TRBV6-5 to TRBJ1-1, with D perhaps matching TRBD1 (6 bases). Deletions cut 0 bases from V and 3 bases from J, with 11 bases between. Germline CDR1 and CDR2: MNHEY and SVGAGI. The CDR3 totals 15 residues. The CDR3 spells CASSYSKQGYTEAFF. In DNA, the CDR3 is TGTGCCAGCAGTTACTCGAAACAGGGATACACTGAAGCTTTCTTT.

The J gene is TRBJ2-7, the V gene TRBV6-2 or TRBV6-3; D is unresolved. The CDR3 length is 15 residues. CDR1 and CDR2 (germline): MNHEY, SVGEGT. V lost 0 bases to trimming and J lost 3 bases, with 12 bases between them. The CDR3 bases are TGTGCCAGCAGTTACTCAGGGCGTCCTCACTACGAGCAGTACTTC. It specifies CASSYSGRPHYEQYF.

This clone was recorded only once. The chain has TRBV7-2 and TRBJ2-3; TRBD2 agrees at 11 bases. This CDR3 contains 17 residues. In germline, CDR1 is SGHTA, CDR2 FQGNSA. Trimming removed 4 bases from V and 2 bases from J; junction bases left unmatched: 8. DNA of the CDR3: TGTGCCAGCAGCTGGGGGAAACTAGCGGGGGACACAGATACGCAGTATTTT. Protein product: CASSWGKLAGDTDTQYF.

J is TRBJ1-2 and V is TRBV9, with D possibly TRBD1 on 5 matching bases. CDR3 size: 15 residues. CDR1 SGDLS and CDR2 YYNGEE come from the germline V gene. V was clipped by 0 bases and J by 6 bases, with 15 bases between them. The CDR3 sequence: CASSVDSGEKDGYTF. CDR3 DNA: TGTGCCAGCAGCGTAGATTCGGGGGAGAAGGATGGCTACACCTTC.

This chain uses TRBV12-3 or TRBV12-4 with TRBJ1-1, with D hard to call. This CDR3 region has 13 residues. The V gene lost 6 bases and the J gene lost 3 bases, with 11 bases spanning the gap. The CDR3 coding sequence is TGTGCCAGCAGCCCTCGGAGGGACACTGAAGCTTTCTTT. Protein sequence: CASSPRRDTEAFF.

This sequence joins TRBV4-2 and TRBJ2-3, with a weak D call TRBD2 (5 bases). Germline CDR1 reads LGHNA; CDR2 reads YNFKEQ. The CDR3 consists of 15 residues. V shed 3 bases and J shed 2 bases, with 12 bases lying between them. CDR3 coding DNA: TGTGCCAGCAGCCAGGGGAGAGCCTACACAGATACGCAGTATTTT. Amino acids: CASSQGRAYTDTQYF.

V is TRBV7-3 and J is TRBJ1-6; a possible D gene is TRBD1 (5 bases). Deletions cut 1 base from V and 7 bases from J, with 11 bases between. CDR1 is SGHTA, CDR2 FQGTGA, per germline. There are 15 residues in the CDR3. Here the CDR3 reads CASSLMGRDNSPLHF. The DNA of the CDR3 is TGTGCCAGCAGCTTAATGGGCAGGGACAATTCACCCCTCCACTTT.

This chain connects TRBV7-3 to TRBJ1-2; D possibly corresponds to TRBD1 (6 bases). Trimming removed 5 bases from V and 5 bases from J, with 9 bases in between. This CDR3 comprises 12 residues. Germline V CDR1 and CDR2: SGHTA, FQGTGA. This chain's CDR3 is CASSPQGYGYTF. As DNA, the CDR3 is TGTGCCAGCAGCCCCCAGGGGTATGGCTACACCTTC. Full variable domain (rest looked up from reference TRBV7-3 and TRBJ1-2): GAGVSQTPSNKVTEKGKYVELRCDPISGHTALYWYRQSLGQGPEFLIYFQGTGAADDSGLPNDRFFAVRPEGSVSTLKIQRTERGDSAVYLCASSPQGYGYTFGSGTRLTVV.

This clone was seen just once. This rearrangement joins TRBV5-1 to TRBJ2-7; D gene uncertain. This CDR3 has 14 residues. Trimming removed 3 bases from V and 0 bases from J, with 10 bases in between. CDR1 is SGHRS and CDR2 is YFSETQ in the germline V gene. The CDR3, as DNA: TGCGCCAGCAGCTCTACAGATTCCTCCTACGAGCAGTACTTC. This sequence encodes CASSSTDSSYEQYF. The whole variable domain, remainder taken from reference TRBV5-1 and TRBJ2-7, is KAGVTQTPRYLIKTRGQQVTLSCSPISGHRSVSWYQQTPGQGLQFLFEYFSETQRNKGNFPGRFSGRQFSNSRSEMNVSTLELGDSALYLCASSSTDSSYEQYFGPGTRLTVT.

J is TRBJ1-1 and V is TRBV9, with D perhaps matching TRBD1 (6 bases). V was shortened by 0 bases and J by 11 bases, with 14 bases between the two germline ends. The CDR3 is 13 residues long. The V gene's germline CDR1 is SGDLS and CDR2 YYNGEE. The CDR3 region is CASSVAREGVAFF. For the CDR3, the DNA is TGTGCCAGCAGCGTAGCGAGGGAGGGGGTCGCTTTCTTT.

This clone has just a few counts. This sequence joins TRBV4-1 and TRBJ1-4; D is possibly TRBD1 (5 bases). This CDR3 is built from 14 residues. Germline loops: CDR1 MGHRA, CDR2 YSYEKL. V was pared by 1 base and J by 8 bases, with 11 bases between. In DNA form, the CDR3 reads TGCGCCAGCAGCCAAGGGGGGATGGGAGAAAAACTGTTTTTT. This codes for CASSQGGMGEKLFF.

The chain couples TRBV7-9 to TRBJ1-2, with no clear D. V was trimmed by 1 base and J by 1 base, leaving 10 bases between them. The germline CDR1 and CDR2 sequences are SEHNR and FQNEAQ (reference sequence). This CDR3 contains 15 residues. CDR3 loop: CASSLGGNINYGYTF. For the CDR3, the DNA is TGTGCCAGCAGCTTAGGGGGTAACATTAACTATGGCTACACCTTC. The whole variable domain, remainder taken from reference TRBV7-9 and TRBJ1-2, is DTGVSQNPRHKITKRGQNVTFRCDPISEHNRLYWYRQTLGQGPEFLTYFQNEAQLEKSRLLSDRFSAERPKGSFSTLEIQRTEQGDSAMYLCASSLGGNINYGYTFGSGTRLTVV.

CDR3 in amino acids: CASSLDPGQKGYTF. The DNA for the CDR3 is TGTGCCAGCAGCTTAGATCCGGGACAAAAGGGCTACACCTTC. The chain links TRBV7-2 to TRBJ1-2, with D perhaps TRBD1 (6 bases). Trimming took off 1 base at V and 8 bases at J, with 14 bases between the two ends. Germline V lookup: CDR1 SGHTA, CDR2 FQGNSA. The CDR3 has 14 residues.

V is TRBV5-6 and J is TRBJ2-7; D may correspond to TRBD1 or TRBD2 (5 bases each). This CDR3 is built from 15 residues. Between the trimmed V and J ends, which lost 4 bases and 1 base, there was a span of 15 bases. The germline V gene has CDR1 SGHDT and CDR2 YYEEEE. DNA of the CDR3: TGTGCCAGCAGCCAGGCGTGGGGGATGTCCTACGAGCAGTACTTC. Translation gives CASSQAWGMSYEQYF.

The chain recombines TRBV7-9 with TRBJ2-2; 12 positions agree with TRBD2. With V trimmed by 3 bases and J by 5 bases, 7 bases remained unmatched. The germline V gene encodes CDR1 SEHNR and CDR2 FQNEAQ (reference sequence). This CDR3 spans 17 amino acids. The chain's CDR3 is CASSLGWLAGGTGELFF. CDR3 bases: TGTGCCAGCAGCTTGGGTTGGCTAGCGGGGGGGACCGGGGAGCTGTTTTTT.

The J gene is TRBJ1-6, the V gene TRBV27; 7 bases map to TRBD1. The CDR3 is made up of 14 amino acids. The ends lost 2 bases at V and 7 bases at J; junction bases unmatched: 2. Germline CDR1 is MNHEY and CDR2 is SMNVEV (reference sequence). The CDR3 nucleotides are TGTGCCAGCAGTTTAGACAGGGACAATTCACCCCTCCACTTT. It specifies CASSLDRDNSPLHF.

The CDR3 DNA is TGTGCCAGCTCACCAATGGGTAAGGAGCAGTTCTTC. This gives the protein CASSPMGKEQFF. The V call is TRBV18, the J call TRBJ2-1; D is undetermined. The length of the CDR3 is 12 residues. CDR1 is KGHSH and CDR2 is LQKENI in the germline V gene. V was pared by 2 bases and J by 10 bases, with 9 bases between.